One sample yielded the 26 T cell receptor beta chains listed below, sequenced in a study of blood T cell repertoires in COVID-19. Here immunoSEQ multiplex PCR was the method, and the copy in TCRdb shows in-frame clones only, minus some. The table lists more than 150,000 clones, approximately 80% of them singletons, with around 14% in the top ten. The sample was PBMCs or T cells enriched from blood (not recorded which). All receptors derive from a man aged 55 to 69 who had been exposed to COVID-19.

The chain employs TRBV5-1 and TRBJ1-6, with D maybe TRBD1 (5 bases). CDR1 is SGHRS, CDR2 YFSETQ, per germline. Trimming took 5 bases from V and 5 from J, leaving 11 bases between them. The CDR3 covers 14 residues. CDR3 sequence: CASRGGLNNSPLHF. The CDR3 bases are TGCGCCAGCAGGGGGGGACTAAATAATTCACCCCTCCACTTT.

The chain uses TRBV9 and TRBJ1-3; D call uncertain. CDR3 length equals 13 residues. Germline lookup yields CDR1 SGDLS and CDR2 YYNGEE. The V end lost 4 bases, the J end lost 8 bases, and 13 bases lay between the germline ends. In DNA, the CDR3 is TGTGCCAGCAGCTCGAGGAGGCCTGACACCATATATTTT. As protein: CASSSRRPDTIYF.

The chain employs TRBV7-9 and TRBJ2-6; D ambiguous. Trimming took off 9 bases at V and 2 bases at J, with 11 bases between the two ends. The CDR3 extends over 14 amino acids. Germline values: CDR1 SEHNR, CDR2 FQNEAQ (reference sequence). Here the CDR3 reads CASTDIAGANVLTF. For the CDR3, the DNA is TGTGCCAGTACCGACATTGCTGGGGCCAACGTCCTGACTTTC.

The V and J genes are TRBV20-1 and TRBJ1-2, with 12 positions matching TRBD1. The germline V gene encodes CDR1 DFQATT and CDR2 SNEGSKA (reference sequence). This CDR3 has 17 amino acids. V trimming: 3 bases; J trimming: 3 bases; junction bases outside the gene matches: 11. CDR3 DNA: TGCAGTGCTAGTAAGGGACAGGGGGCGCTAAGGGACTATGGCTACACCTTC. Its protein product is CSASKGQGALRDYGYTF.

The chain recombines TRBV4-3 with TRBJ2-5; the match to TRBD2 covers 9 bases. The CDR3 runs 16 residues. CDR1 LGHNA and CDR2 YSLEER come from the germline V gene. Unmatched junction bases numbered 7, after V lost 0 bases and J lost 5 bases. CDR3 sequence: CASSQDISGSRETQYF. The CDR3 coding sequence is TGCGCCAGCAGCCAAGATATTAGCGGGAGTCGGGAGACCCAGTACTTC.

This chain joins TRBV27 and TRBJ2-2; D might be TRBD1 (6 bases). The CDR3 extends over 16 amino acids. CDR1 is MNHEY and CDR2 is SMNVEV in the germline V gene (reference sequence). The V end lost 6 bases, the J end lost 6 bases, and 20 bases lay between the germline ends. The CDR3 DNA reads as TGTGCCAGCAGACCTCTTAGAACAGGGTCGTCCGGGGAGCTGTTTTTT. Protein sequence: CASRPLRTGSSGELFF.

This clone showed up just a few times. The rearrangement uses TRBV5-1 and TRBJ1-5, with 8 bases matching TRBD1. V trimming: 1 base; J trimming: 6 bases; junction bases outside the gene matches: 6. The CDR3 has 15 amino acids. Per germline, CDR1 SGHRS and CDR2 YFSETQ. The CDR3 protein is CASSLSAGGSQPQHF. The CDR3 DNA is TGCGCCAGCAGCTTGTCGGCAGGGGGCAGTCAGCCCCAGCATTTT.

The rearrangement uses TRBV13 and TRBJ2-1, with TRBD2 identical over 9 bases. Per the germline V gene, CDR1 is PRHDT and CDR2 is FYEKMQ (reference sequence). CDR3 size: 15 residues. V was clipped by 3 bases and J by 7 bases; unmatched bases: 7. Here the CDR3 DNA reads TGTGCCAGCAGCTTTTTCCTAGCGGGAAGAAATGAGCAGTTCTTC. Translated, it gives CASSFFLAGRNEQFF.

The chain links TRBV5-1 to TRBJ2-1, with 9 nucleotides matching TRBD2. CDR1 SGHRS and CDR2 YFSETQ come from the germline V gene. V dropped 0 bases and J dropped 8; count of bases not matched to a gene: 6. The CDR3 loop spans 15 amino acids. Here the CDR3 DNA reads TGCGCCAGCAGCTTGGCTTTTAGCGGGAGAGATGAGCAGTTCTTC. Encoded protein: CASSLAFSGRDEQFF.

This chain links TRBV10-1 with TRBJ2-3; TRBD2 aligns across 7 bases. The trim removed 5 bases at V and 3 bases at J, leaving 14 bases unmatched. The CDR3 extends over 17 amino acids. Looked up from germline, CDR1 is WNHNN and CDR2 is SYGVQD (reference sequence). The CDR3: CASSLPRGGPLTDTQYF. The CDR3 coding sequence is TGCGCCAGCAGTCTTCCTAGGGGAGGGCCTTTGACAGATACGCAGTATTTT.

V gene TRBV27 combines with J gene TRBJ1-5, with 10 bases fitting TRBD1. The CDR3 is 14 residues long. J lost 7 bases, V lost 3 bases, and 3 bases had no gene match. Germline assignment: CDR1 MNHEY and CDR2 SMNVEV (reference sequence). CDR3 residues: CASSFGQGEQPQHF. The CDR3 DNA is TGTGCCAGCAGTTTCGGACAGGGGGAACAGCCCCAGCATTTT.

The chain uses TRBV4-3 and TRBJ2-3, with 7 bases matching TRBD2. The CDR3 contains 17 residues. With 1 base clipped from V and 6 bases from J, the junction kept 13 bases outside the gene matches. Germline assignment: CDR1 LGHNA and CDR2 YSLEER. DNA of the CDR3: TGCGCCAGCAGCCAAGGTCTAGGCGGGGGTTCCCCGGATACGCAGTATTTT. Protein sequence: CASSQGLGGGSPDTQYF.

This clone was observed a single time. This chain connects TRBV12-3 or TRBV12-4 to TRBJ2-7, with 8 bases aligning to TRBD2. The V and J ends lost 10 bases and 3 bases, in that order; junction bases with no gene match: 5. The CDR3 extends over 12 amino acids. This CDR3 reads CATSGSGYEQYF. As DNA, the CDR3 is TGTGCCACAAGCGGGAGTGGCTACGAGCAGTACTTC.

The chain has TRBV10-3 and TRBJ2-7; D might be TRBD2 (5 bases). CDR1 is ENHRY, CDR2 SYGVKD, per germline. The CDR3 spans 15 residues. Trimming shortened V by 3 bases and J by 2 bases, and 14 bases separated the two germline ends. The CDR3 region has the DNA TGTGCCATCAGTGATGACGGAGGACGAACCTACGAGCAGTACTTC. Translation: CAISDDGGRTYEQYF.

This clone has a single count. The chain couples TRBV19 to TRBJ2-7, with D perhaps TRBD2 (6 bases). Germline-derived CDR1 and CDR2 are LNHDA and SQIVND (reference sequence). Trimming removed 3 bases at V and 4 bases at J, with 10 bases between. This CDR3 contains 13 residues. CDR3 sequence: CASSIAGRYEQYF. In DNA, the CDR3 is TGTGCCAGTAGTATCGCGGGAAGGTACGAGCAGTACTTC. The complete variable domain, with remaining parts taken from reference TRBV19 and TRBJ2-7, reads DGGITQSPKYLFRKEGQNVTLSCEQNLNHDAMYWYRQDPGQGLRLIYYSQIVNDFQKGDIAEGYSVSREKKESFPLTVTSAQKNPTAFYLCASSIAGRYEQYFGPGTRLTVT.

This chain links TRBV10-1 with TRBJ2-1; TRBD1 matches 8 bases. There are 16 residues in the CDR3. The germline CDR1 and CDR2 sequences are WNHNN and SYGVQD (reference sequence). Losses at the gene ends were 2 bases for V and 4 bases for J; bases not matched to a gene: 7. Here the CDR3 DNA reads TGCGCCAGCAGTGAGGGGTGGACAGGGAGTTACAATGAGCAGTTCTTC. The encoded protein is CASSEGWTGSYNEQFF.

The J gene is TRBJ2-7, the V gene TRBV19; 13 nucleotides align to TRBD2. This CDR3 contains 15 residues. The germline gives CDR1 LNHDA, CDR2 SQIVND (reference sequence). V lost 3 bases to trimming and J lost 2 bases; unmatched junction nucleotides: 1. CDR3 sequence (DNA): TGTGCCAGTAGTATTGGACTAGCGGGGGCCTACGAGCAGTACTTC. Amino acid sequence: CASSIGLAGAYEQYF.

The chain joins TRBV27 to TRBJ1-4; the match to TRBD1 covers 9 bases. The CDR3 extends over 15 amino acids. With 5 bases clipped from V and 3 bases from J, the junction kept 4 bases outside the gene matches. Germline values: CDR1 MNHEY, CDR2 SMNVEV (reference sequence). CDR3 nucleotide sequence: TGTGCCAGCAGTCTGGGGACAGGGCCTAATGAAAAACTGTTTTTT. This translates into CASSLGTGPNEKLFF.

This chain connects TRBV6-5 to TRBJ1-2, with TRBD1 matching 7 bases. V gave up 6 bases and J gave up 1 base; unmatched junction bases: 8. The CDR3 has 15 amino acids. CDR1 is MNHEY and CDR2 is SVGAGI in the germline V gene. CDR3 sequence reads: CASSPKGTVNYGYTF. DNA of the CDR3: TGTGCCAGCAGCCCGAAGGGGACAGTTAACTATGGCTACACCTTC.

The J gene is TRBJ1-4, the V gene TRBV3-1 (or the pseudogene TRBV3-2); perhaps TRBD1 as D (6 bases). Trimming took off 1 base at V and 5 bases at J, with 14 bases between the two ends. The germline V gene encodes CDR1 LGHDT and CDR2 YNNKEL (reference sequence). The CDR3 has 16 amino acids. The CDR3 is CASSQGSTGYNEKLFF. CDR3 DNA sequence: TGTGCCAGCAGCCAAGGCTCAACAGGGTACAATGAAAAACTGTTTTTT.

V gene TRBV24-1 combines with J gene TRBJ2-5, with a weak D call TRBD1 (6 bases). This CDR3 spans 14 amino acids. CDR1 is KGHDR, CDR2 SFDVKD, per germline. The V end was cut by 4 bases, the J end by 3 bases, with 11 bases between. The DNA of the CDR3 is TGTGCCACCAGTGAACCTCAGGGGAAAGAGACCCAGTACTTC. It specifies CATSEPQGKETQYF.

V and J are TRBV5-3 and TRBJ1-2; 8 bases are a match to TRBD1. TRBV5-3 is sorted into the ORF group, with uncertain function. The CDR3 covers 14 residues. V lost 4 bases to trimming and J lost 2 bases; unmatched junction nucleotides: 4. DNA of the CDR3: TGTGCCAGAAGCCATGACAGGGGCAACTATGGCTACACCTTC. This encodes CARSHDRGNYGYTF.

This chain connects TRBV27 to TRBJ1-5; weak D call: TRBD1 (5 bases). The CDR3 is made up of 15 amino acids. V lost 9 bases to trimming and J lost 1 base, with 16 bases between them. Germline CDR1 and CDR2: MNHEY and SMNVEV (reference sequence). The CDR3 nucleotides are TGTGCCAGTACCAAGGCCGGGGGGAGCAATCAGCCCCAGCATTTT. As protein: CASTKAGGSNQPQHF.

The sample holds a few counts of this clone. The V gene is TRBV18, the J gene TRBJ1-1, with a tentative D call TRBD1 (6 bases). Germline-derived CDR1 and CDR2 are KGHSH and LQKENI. V gave up 4 bases and J gave up 4 bases, with 16 bases separating them. The CDR3 is 15 residues long. The CDR3 DNA sequence: TGTGCCAGCTCACTGGGGACAAGTAGTAGCACTGAAGCTTTCTTT. Translating gives CASSLGTSSSTEAFF. The full variable domain, in which reference TRBV18 and TRBJ1-1 provide the parts outside the CDR3, is NAGVMQNPRHLVRRRGQEARLRCSPMKGHSHVYWYRQLPEEGLKFMVYLQKENIIDESGMPKERFSAEFPKEGPSILRIQQVVRGDSAAYFCASSLGTSSSTEAFFGQGTRLTVV.

The rearrangement joins TRBV4-1 to TRBJ2-7; 7 bases line up with TRBD2. Germline-derived CDR1 and CDR2 are MGHRA and YSYEKL. The CDR3 is 15 residues long. V dropped 5 bases and J dropped 5; count of bases not matched to a gene: 12. The chain's CDR3 is CASSFNVEGGNEQYF. The CDR3 bases are TGCGCCAGCAGCTTCAATGTTGAGGGAGGGAACGAGCAGTACTTC.

V usage is TRBV5-1 and J usage is TRBJ1-2; 11 nucleotides agree with TRBD1. Germline assignment: CDR1 SGHRS and CDR2 YFSETQ. V was clipped by 4 bases and J by 3 bases; unmatched bases: 2. The CDR3 loop spans 14 amino acids. As DNA, the CDR3 is TGCGCCAGCAGCCCGGGACAGGGGGACTATGGCTACACCTTC. Its translation is CASSPGQGDYGYTF.